These 9 T cell receptor beta chains were all obtained from the same sample, sequenced in a study of memory CD4+ T cells and cytomegalovirus serostatus. The table came from immunoSEQ multiplex PCR; TCRdb's copy has only in-frame clones and leaves some out. In the table there are about 80,000 clones, around 80% of which are singletons. The sort gate was single viable CD3+CD4+CD8-CD45RO+ cells for memory CD4+ T cells. The sample consisted of memory CD4+ T cells from blood. The source is an adult in good health and CMV-seronegative.

The CDR3 DNA reads TGCGCCAGCAGCCAAGATGTAGGGGACTTTTATGGCTACACCTTC. Its translation: CASSQDVGDFYGYTF. The chain combines TRBV4-3 with TRBJ1-2; possibly TRBD1 for D (5 bases). Trimming removed 0 bases from V and 5 bases from J, with 13 bases in between. The CDR3 loop spans 15 amino acids. Germline V lookup: CDR1 LGHNA, CDR2 YSLEER.

The chain uses TRBV21-1 and TRBJ2-1; TRBD1, the table's D call, lacks a check against the DNA. TRBV21-1 is noted as a pseudogene. The CDR3 has 16 residues. CDR3 sequence reads: CASSNLVGQGYNEQFF. In DNA, the CDR3 is TGTGCCAGCAGCAATCTTGTGGGACAGGGTTACAATGAGCAGTTCTTC.

This chain connects TRBV6-1 to TRBJ1-2; D is unresolved. Trimming removed 4 bases from V and 8 bases from J, with 14 bases in between. The CDR3 is made up of 13 amino acids. Germline values: CDR1 MNHNS, CDR2 SASEGT. The CDR3 sequence is CASSAGNLGGYTF. CDR3 sequence (DNA): TGTGCCAGCAGTGCCGGTAATCTGGGGGGCTACACCTTC.

CDR3 DNA: TGTGCCAGCAGCCTCCGGACTAGCGGGGGGTACAATGAGCAGTTCTTC. As protein: CASSLRTSGGYNEQFF. The chain employs TRBV9 and TRBJ2-1, with 14 bases identical to TRBD2. The CDR3 has 16 residues. Germline V gives CDR1 SGDLS, CDR2 YYNGEE. V shed 4 bases and J 4 bases; nucleotides not matched to a gene: 4.

The chain recombines TRBV18 with TRBJ1-5; D possibly corresponds to TRBD1 (5 bases). V was clipped by 2 bases and J by 6 bases, with 11 bases between them. The germline V gene has CDR1 KGHSH and CDR2 LQKENI. CDR3 length: 14 residues. The CDR3 sequence is CASSPAGVLQPQHF. CDR3 DNA sequence: TGTGCCAGCTCACCAGCGGGGGTTCTTCAGCCCCAGCATTTT.

The rearrangement links TRBV6-5 to TRBJ2-2; TRBD1 matches 11 bases. CDR3 length: 13 amino acids. The V and J ends lost 6 bases and 7 bases, in that order; junction bases with no gene match: 1. CDR1 and CDR2 from the germline V gene are MNHEY and SVGAGI. The CDR3, as DNA: TGTGCCAGCAGAGGGACAGGGGGCGGGGAGCTGTTTTTT. Protein: CASRGTGGGELFF.

This clone was recorded once. The rearrangement joins TRBV10-3 to TRBJ1-1; tentatively, D is TRBD1 (5 bases). The CDR3 runs to 14 residues. Trimming stripped 2 bases from V and 2 bases from J, with 9 bases between. Germline V gene sequence: CDR1 ENHRY, CDR2 SYGVKD. CDR3 coding DNA: TGTGCCATCAGTGAGCAGGGTATAAACACTGAAGCTTTCTTT. Translation gives CAISEQGINTEAFF.

This clone was picked up one time. V is TRBV7-8 and J is TRBJ1-2, with 8 bases fitting TRBD1. This CDR3 has 14 residues. Germline trimming cut 6 bases from V and 8 bases from J; bases unmatched to any gene: 11. Germline V gene sequence: CDR1 SGHVS, CDR2 FQNEAQ. The CDR3 region has the DNA TGTGCCAGCAGTCCCAGGACAGGGAGGGAAGGCTACACCTTC. As protein: CASSPRTGREGYTF.

J is TRBJ1-2 and V is TRBV28, with D hard to call. V was cut by 6 bases and J by 6 bases, with 17 bases left in between. The CDR3 length is 14 residues. CDR1 and CDR2 (germline): MDHEN, SYDVKM. Here the CDR3 DNA reads TGTGCCAGCAGCGTGGAGCCGCAGCGTCATGGCTACACCTTC. It translates to CASSVEPQRHGYTF.